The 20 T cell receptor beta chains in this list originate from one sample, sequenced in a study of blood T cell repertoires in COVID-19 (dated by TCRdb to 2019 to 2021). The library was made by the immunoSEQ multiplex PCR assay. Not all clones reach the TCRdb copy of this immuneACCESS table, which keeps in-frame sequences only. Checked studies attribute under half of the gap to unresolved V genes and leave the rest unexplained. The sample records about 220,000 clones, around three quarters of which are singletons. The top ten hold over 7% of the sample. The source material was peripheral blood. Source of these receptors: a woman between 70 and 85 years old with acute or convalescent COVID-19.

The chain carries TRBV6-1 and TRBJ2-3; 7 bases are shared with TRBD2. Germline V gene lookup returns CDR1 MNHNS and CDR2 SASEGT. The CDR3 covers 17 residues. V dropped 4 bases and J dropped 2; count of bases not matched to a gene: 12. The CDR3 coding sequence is TGTGCCAGCAGTGGGCCGACTATGGGGGGGACCACAGATACGCAGTATTTT. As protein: CASSGPTMGGTTDTQYF.

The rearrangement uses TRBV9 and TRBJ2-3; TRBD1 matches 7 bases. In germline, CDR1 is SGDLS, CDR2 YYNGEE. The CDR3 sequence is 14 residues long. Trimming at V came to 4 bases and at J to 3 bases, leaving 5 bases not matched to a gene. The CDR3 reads CASSPQGQTDTQYF. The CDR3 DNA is TGTGCCAGCAGCCCACAGGGACAGACAGATACGCAGTATTTT.

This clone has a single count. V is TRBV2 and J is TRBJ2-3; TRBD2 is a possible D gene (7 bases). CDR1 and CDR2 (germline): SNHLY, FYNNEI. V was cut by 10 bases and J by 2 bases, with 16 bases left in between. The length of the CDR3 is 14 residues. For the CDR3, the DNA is TGTGCCACCCGCGGGGGCTCCCCCACAGATACGCAGTATTTT. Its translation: CATRGGSPTDTQYF.

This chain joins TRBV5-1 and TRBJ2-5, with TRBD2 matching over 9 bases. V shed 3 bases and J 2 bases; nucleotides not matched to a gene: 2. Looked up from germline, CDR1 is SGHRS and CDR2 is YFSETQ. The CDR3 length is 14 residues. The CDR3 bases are TGCGCCAGCAGCTCCCTAGCGGGGCAAGAGACCCAGTACTTC. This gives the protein CASSSLAGQETQYF. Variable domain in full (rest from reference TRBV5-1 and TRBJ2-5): KAGVTQTPRYLIKTRGQQVTLSCSPISGHRSVSWYQQTPGQGLQFLFEYFSETQRNKGNFPGRFSGRQFSNSRSEMNVSTLELGDSALYLCASSSLAGQETQYFGPGTRLLVL.

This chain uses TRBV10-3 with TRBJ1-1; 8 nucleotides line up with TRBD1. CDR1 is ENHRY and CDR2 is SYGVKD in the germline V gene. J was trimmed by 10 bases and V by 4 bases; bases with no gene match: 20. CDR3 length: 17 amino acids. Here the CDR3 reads CAISGGPGTGLSGGAFF. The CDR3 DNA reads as TGTGCCATCAGTGGGGGACCCGGGACAGGTCTCTCGGGGGGAGCTTTCTTT.

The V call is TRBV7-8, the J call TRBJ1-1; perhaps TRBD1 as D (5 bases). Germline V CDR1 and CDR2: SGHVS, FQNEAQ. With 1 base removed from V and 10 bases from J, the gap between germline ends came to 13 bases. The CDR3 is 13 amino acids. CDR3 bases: TGTGCCAGCAGCTTAGGTGCAGGGTTGGGAGCTTTCTTT. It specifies CASSLGAGLGAFF.

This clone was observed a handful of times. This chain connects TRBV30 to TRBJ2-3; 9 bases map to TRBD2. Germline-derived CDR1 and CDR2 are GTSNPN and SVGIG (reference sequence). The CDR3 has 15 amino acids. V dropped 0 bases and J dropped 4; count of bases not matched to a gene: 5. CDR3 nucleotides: TGTGCCTGGAGTGTGGGCGGGGGGGCCCCAGATACGCAGTATTTT. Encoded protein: CAWSVGGGAPDTQYF.

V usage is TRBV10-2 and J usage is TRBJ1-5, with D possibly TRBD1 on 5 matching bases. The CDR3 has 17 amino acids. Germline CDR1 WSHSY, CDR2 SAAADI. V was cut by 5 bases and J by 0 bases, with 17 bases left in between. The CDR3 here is CASSTDSITDSNQPQHF. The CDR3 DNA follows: TGCGCCAGCAGTACCGACAGCATCACCGATAGCAATCAGCCCCAGCATTTT.

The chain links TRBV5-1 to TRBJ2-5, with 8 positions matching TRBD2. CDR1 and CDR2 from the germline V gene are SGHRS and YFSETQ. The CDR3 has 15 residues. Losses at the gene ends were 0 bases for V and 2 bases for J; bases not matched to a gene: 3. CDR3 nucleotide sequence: TGCGCCAGCAGCTTGGAGGCGGGGGGACAAGAGACCCAGTACTTC. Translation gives CASSLEAGGQETQYF. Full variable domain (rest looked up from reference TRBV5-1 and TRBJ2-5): KAGVTQTPRYLIKTRGQQVTLSCSPISGHRSVSWYQQTPGQGLQFLFEYFSETQRNKGNFPGRFSGRQFSNSRSEMNVSTLELGDSALYLCASSLEAGGQETQYFGPGTRLLVL.

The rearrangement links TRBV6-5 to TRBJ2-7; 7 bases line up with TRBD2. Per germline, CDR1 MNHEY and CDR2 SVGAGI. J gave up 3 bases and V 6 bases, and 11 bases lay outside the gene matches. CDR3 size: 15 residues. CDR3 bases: TGTGCCAGCAGAAGATCTAGCGGACCCAACTACGAGCAGTACTTC. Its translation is CASRRSSGPNYEQYF.

This chain's CDR3 is CATAGTANTGELFF. The CDR3 DNA is TGTGCCACCGCCGGGACAGCGAACACCGGGGAGCTGTTTTTT. This chain uses TRBV9 with TRBJ2-2, with 7 bases aligning to TRBD1. In germline, CDR1 is SGDLS, CDR2 YYNGEE. This CDR3 is 14 amino acids long. V was pared by 9 bases and J by 0 bases, with 5 bases of the junction left unmatched.

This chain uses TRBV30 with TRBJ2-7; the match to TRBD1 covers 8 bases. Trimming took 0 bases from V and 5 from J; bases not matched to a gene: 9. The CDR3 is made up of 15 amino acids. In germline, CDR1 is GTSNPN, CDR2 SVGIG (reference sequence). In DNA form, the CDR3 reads TGTGCCTGGAGTGTTCCCGGGACAGGTACTAACGAGCAGTACTTC. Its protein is CAWSVPGTGTNEQYF.

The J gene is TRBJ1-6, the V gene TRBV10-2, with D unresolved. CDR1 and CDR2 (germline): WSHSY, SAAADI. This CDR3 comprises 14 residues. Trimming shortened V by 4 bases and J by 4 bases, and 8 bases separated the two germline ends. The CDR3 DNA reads TGCGCCAGCAGTGCCGCCCGGTATAATTCACCCCTCCACTTT. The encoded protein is CASSAARYNSPLHF.

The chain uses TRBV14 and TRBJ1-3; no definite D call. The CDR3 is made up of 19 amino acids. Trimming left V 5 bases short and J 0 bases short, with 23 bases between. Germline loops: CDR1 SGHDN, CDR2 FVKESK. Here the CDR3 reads CASSSPLGRLQHSGNTIYF. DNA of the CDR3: TGTGCCAGCAGCTCCCCACTCGGCCGATTACAGCACTCTGGAAACACCATATATTTT.

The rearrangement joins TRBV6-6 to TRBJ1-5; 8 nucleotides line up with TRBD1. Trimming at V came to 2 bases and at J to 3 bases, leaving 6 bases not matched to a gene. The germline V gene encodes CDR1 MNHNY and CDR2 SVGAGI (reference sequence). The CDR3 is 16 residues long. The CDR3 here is CASSYVQGAVNQPQHF. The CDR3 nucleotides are TGTGCCAGCAGTTACGTCCAGGGGGCGGTCAATCAGCCCCAGCATTTT.

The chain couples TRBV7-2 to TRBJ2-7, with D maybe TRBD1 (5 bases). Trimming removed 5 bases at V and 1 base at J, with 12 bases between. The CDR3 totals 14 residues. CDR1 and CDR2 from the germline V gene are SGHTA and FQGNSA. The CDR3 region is CASSQVTDSYEQYF. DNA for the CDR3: TGTGCCAGCAGCCAAGTGACAGATTCCTACGAGCAGTACTTC.

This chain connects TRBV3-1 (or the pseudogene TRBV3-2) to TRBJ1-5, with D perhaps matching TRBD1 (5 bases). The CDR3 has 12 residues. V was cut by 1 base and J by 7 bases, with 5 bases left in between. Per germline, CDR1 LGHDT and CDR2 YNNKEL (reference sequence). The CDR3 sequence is CASSQGTQPQHF. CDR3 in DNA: TGTGCCAGCAGCCAAGGGACACAGCCCCAGCATTTT.

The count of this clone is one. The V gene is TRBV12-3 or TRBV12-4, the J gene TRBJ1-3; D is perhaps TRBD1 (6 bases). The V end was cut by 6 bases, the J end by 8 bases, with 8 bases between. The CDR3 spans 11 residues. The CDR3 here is CASSRGDTIYF. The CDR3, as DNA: TGTGCCAGCAGCAGGGGCGACACCATATATTTT.

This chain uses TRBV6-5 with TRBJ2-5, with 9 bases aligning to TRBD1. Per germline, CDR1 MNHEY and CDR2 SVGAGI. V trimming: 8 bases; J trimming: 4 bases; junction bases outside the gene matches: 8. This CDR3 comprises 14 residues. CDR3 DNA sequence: TGTGCCAGCTGCCCAAGGGGACAGGGAGAGACCCAGTACTTC. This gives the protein CASCPRGQGETQYF.

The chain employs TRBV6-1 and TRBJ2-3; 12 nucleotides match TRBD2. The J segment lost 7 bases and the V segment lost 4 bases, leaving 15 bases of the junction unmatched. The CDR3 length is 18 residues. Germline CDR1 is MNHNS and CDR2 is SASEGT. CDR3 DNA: TGTGCCAGCAGTGTTCGACTAGCGGGGGTCTCGGGAACCTATACGCAGTATTTT. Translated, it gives CASSVRLAGVSGTYTQYF.